These T cell receptor beta chains were read from a single sample in a study of blood T cell repertoires in COVID-19. The data were produced by immunoSEQ multiplex PCR, yet TCRdb's version contains in-frame clones alone and is incomplete. The sample lists 200,000 to 300,000 clones, about nine tenths occurring once. Specimen: peripheral blood. These receptors all stem from a man aged 40-50 years who had recovered from COVID-19. Both conserved end residues are part of each CDR3.

J gene: TRBJ1-1
V gene: TRBV7-2
CDR3 protein: CASSPTGVHTEAFF

J gene: TRBJ2-3
V gene: TRBV24-1
CDR3 protein: CATSGAGGADTQYF

J gene: TRBJ2-2
V gene: TRBV29-1
CDR3 protein: CSAPGQGSTGELFF

J gene: TRBJ2-2
V gene: TRBV7-2
CDR3 protein: CASSFTPGMFSTGELFF

J gene: TRBJ2-1
V gene: TRBV6-2/TRBV6-3
CDR3 protein: CASSYSGGGLPDEQFF

J gene: TRBJ1-1
V gene: TRBV7-9
CDR3 protein: CASSYSGTLTEAFF

J gene: TRBJ2-1
V gene: TRBV2
CDR3 protein: CASSGPFGTSGGANEQFF

J gene: TRBJ1-2
V gene: TRBV5-1
CDR3 protein: CASSPFTSTEGYTF

J gene: TRBJ2-2
V gene: TRBV5-6
CDR3 protein: CASSFRIGGSSNGELFF

J gene: TRBJ1-4
V gene: TRBV12-3/TRBV12-4
CDR3 protein: CASSLGGGGKLFF

J gene: TRBJ2-3
V gene: TRBV11-2
CDR3 protein: CASSFRGVGPDTQYF

J gene: TRBJ2-7
V gene: TRBV11-3
CDR3 protein: CASSTPLRVAGGNEQYF

J gene: TRBJ2-3
V gene: TRBV5-4
CDR3 protein: CASSFPGERDTQYF

J gene: TRBJ2-5
V gene: TRBV4-3
CDR3 protein: CASSQFPSLGGGAQETQYF

J gene: TRBJ2-1
V gene: TRBV11-2
CDR3 protein: CASSLGQIGYNEQFF

J gene: TRBJ2-7
V gene: TRBV11-2
CDR3 protein: CATQEEVDYEQYF

J gene: TRBJ2-7
V gene: TRBV7-2
CDR3 protein: CASSTGRYEQYF

J gene: TRBJ1-5
V gene: TRBV7-4
CDR3 protein: CASSLSDREVQPQHF

J gene: TRBJ2-5
V gene: TRBV18
CDR3 protein: CASSYQGFTGTETQYF

J gene: TRBJ1-2
V gene: TRBV19
CDR3 protein: CASSIKGQAYGYTF

J gene: TRBJ2-3
V gene: TRBV4-3
CDR3 protein: CASSQDSGRAINTQYF

J gene: TRBJ2-1
V gene: TRBV9
CDR3 protein: CASSVVSSGLYNEQFF

J gene: TRBJ1-4
V gene: TRBV30
CDR3 protein: CAWNAAAGANEKLFF

J gene: TRBJ1-3
V gene: TRBV5-5
CDR3 protein: CASSLASGPSSGNTIYF

J gene: TRBJ2-1
V gene: TRBV25-1
CDR3 protein: CASSDLPPGEQFF

J gene: TRBJ2-2
V gene: TRBV9
CDR3 protein: CASSATVQREVGGELFF

J gene: TRBJ2-5
V gene: TRBV7-2
CDR3 protein: CASSPILAGGQETQYF